The 16 T cell receptor beta chains below come from one sample, sequenced in a study of blood T cells in healthy people across ages. Together with a sample-barcoded 5' primer, a J-beta primer mix was included in a second PCR lasting about 6 to 11 cycles. TCRdb re-derived calls from the 5' RACE reads in MiXCR, one entry per CDR3 protein. This table has 550,000 to 650,000 distinct CDR3 sequences, under 30% appearing once. Sample: blood. The receptors were gathered from a woman of 80 years or more in good health.

This clonotype was seen more than once but under ten times. The rearrangement joins TRBV18 to TRBJ2-7; D is possibly TRBD1 (6 bases). The germline V gene encodes CDR1 KGHSH and CDR2 LQKENI. Trimming removed 3 bases from V and 2 bases from J, with 23 bases in between. This CDR3 is built from 18 residues. The CDR3 reads CASSPRTENLIFTYEQYF. DNA for the CDR3: TGTGCCAGCTCACCTAGGACAGAAAACCTTATATTTACCTACGAGCAGTACTTC.

V and J are TRBV4-3 and TRBJ1-1; no clear D gene. CDR3 length: 15 residues. Germline V lookup: CDR1 LGHNA, CDR2 YSLEER. V shed 0 bases and J shed 3 bases, with 11 bases lying between them. CDR3 region: CASSQDAGGYTEAFF. DNA of the CDR3: TGCGCCAGCAGCCAAGACGCTGGAGGGTACACTGAAGCTTTCTTT.

Worth noting for this clonotype: A junction boundary mismatches the germline segment, possibly from a read error. The CDR3 coding sequence is TGCGCCAGTAGCCAATTAACAGGCAGGAACATTCAGTACTTC. It translates to CASSQLTGRNIQYF. V and J are TRBV4-1 and TRBJ2-4; TRBD1 is a possible D gene (5 bases). The CDR3 contains 14 residues. Germline V gives CDR1 MGHRA, CDR2 YSYEKL.

This clonotype was recorded at least ten times. J is TRBJ2-5 and V is TRBV10-3, with D tentatively TRBD2 (6 bases). The V end lost 3 bases, the J end lost 5 bases, and 19 bases lay between the germline ends. The CDR3 covers 16 residues. Per germline, CDR1 ENHRY and CDR2 SYGVKD. Here the CDR3 DNA reads TGTGCCATCAGTGAAATGAGTGGAGGGCAAGTGGAGACCCAGTACTTC. Translating gives CAISEMSGGQVETQYF.

This clonotype appeared many times. V gene TRBV20-1 combines with J gene TRBJ2-3; 12 nucleotides align to TRBD2. The germline V gene has CDR1 DFQATT and CDR2 SNEGSKA (reference sequence). The CDR3 contains 17 residues. After removal of 4 bases from V and 0 bases from J, the junction contained 8 bases not matched to a gene. Written as DNA, the CDR3 is TGCAGTGCTACCCTTACTAGCGGGGGGTTTAGCACAGATACGCAGTATTTT. This encodes CSATLTSGGFSTDTQYF.

There are many counts of this clonotype. V gene TRBV2 combines with J gene TRBJ2-5; either TRBD1 or TRBD2 may fit D (6 bases each). Trimming took 5 bases from V and 1 from J, leaving 14 bases between them. The germline V gene has CDR1 SNHLY and CDR2 FYNNEI. This CDR3 contains 15 residues. CDR3 nucleotides: TGTGCCAGCAGTCCCCAAGGGGGGTTCCAAGAGACCCAGTACTTC. Translation: CASSPQGGFQETQYF.

This clonotype has more than one count but fewer than ten. V is TRBV7-2 and J is TRBJ2-5, with D possibly being TRBD2 (7 bases). Trimming pared 2 bases from V and 5 bases from J, leaving 15 bases between. Germline loops: CDR1 SGHTA, CDR2 FQGNSA. The length of the CDR3 is 15 residues. This CDR3 reads CASSLSGGPGETQYF. CDR3 nucleotides: TGTGCCAGCAGCTTATCCGGGGGGCCCGGGGAGACCCAGTACTTC.

This clonotype came up many times. The V gene is TRBV29-1, the J gene TRBJ1-4, with a possible D match to TRBD1 (5 bases). The CDR3 covers 12 residues. Germline CDR1 reads SQVTM; CDR2 reads ANQGSEA. V dropped 4 bases and J dropped 6 bases, with 9 bases sitting between them. The CDR3 DNA is TGCAGCGTTGGACAGAGAGATGAAAAACTGTTTTTT. Its translation: CSVGQRDEKLFF. The variable domain in full, completed from reference TRBV29-1 and TRBJ1-4, reads SAVISQKPSRDICQRGTSLTIQCQVDSQVTMMFWYRQQPGQSLTLIATANQGSEATYESGFVIDKFPISRPNLTFSTLTVSNMSPEDSSIYLCSVGQRDEKLFFGSGTQLSVL.

About this clonotype: This may arise from a read error, as a much more abundant clone is one base away. V gene TRBV7-3 combines with J gene TRBJ2-5; 11 bases fit TRBD1. The V gene end was trimmed by 3 bases and the J gene end by 11 bases; junction bases not matched to a gene: 11. The germline CDR1 and CDR2 sequences are SGHTA and FQGTGA. The length of the CDR3 is 15 residues. CDR3 residues: CASSLGQGGYNEQYF. The CDR3 nucleotides read TGTGCCAGCAGCTTGGGACAGGGGGGGTACAATGAGCAGTACTTC.

This clonotype was detected many times. V and J are TRBV7-3 and TRBJ1-1; D perhaps matches TRBD1 (5 bases). V gave up 5 bases and J gave up 1 base, with 14 bases separating them. This CDR3 spans 15 amino acids. Germline CDR1 and CDR2: SGHTA and FQGTGA. CDR3 bases: TGTGCCAGCAGCCCCGCCCCGGGACGGAACACTGAAGCTTTCTTT. Translated, it gives CASSPAPGRNTEAFF. The full variable domain, completed using reference TRBV7-3 and TRBJ1-1, is GAGVSQTPSNKVTEKGKYVELRCDPISGHTALYWYRQSLGQGPEFLIYFQGTGAADDSGLPNDRFFAVRPEGSVSTLKIQRTERGDSAVYLCASSPAPGRNTEAFFGQGTRLTVV.

There are many counts of this clonotype. The J gene is TRBJ1-5, the V gene TRBV12-3 or TRBV12-4, with TRBD1 matching over 7 bases. Trimming at V came to 1 base and at J to 7 bases, leaving 7 bases not matched to a gene. This CDR3 spans 15 amino acids. Here the CDR3 reads CASSLVQGEEQPQHF. As DNA, the CDR3 is TGTGCCAGCAGTTTAGTCCAGGGGGAAGAGCAGCCCCAGCATTTT.

This clonotype was counted ten times or more. The V gene is TRBV6-6, the J gene TRBJ2-1, with no clear D. Germline V lookup: CDR1 MNHNY, CDR2 SVGAGI (reference sequence). The CDR3 is made up of 12 amino acids. V was cut by 6 bases and J by 7 bases, with 10 bases left in between. CDR3 DNA sequence: TGTGCCAGCAGCCCGATAGCAAATGAGCAGTTCTTC. This sequence encodes CASSPIANEQFF.

This clonotype was picked up a small number of times. The chain carries TRBV27 and TRBJ2-6; D might be TRBD2 (6 bases). V lost 5 bases to trimming and J lost 4 bases, with 21 bases between them. The CDR3 totals 18 residues. CDR1 is MNHEY and CDR2 is SMNVEV in the germline V gene (reference sequence). The CDR3 is CASSPEGPHAGGANVLTF. In DNA, the CDR3 is TGTGCCAGCAGTCCGGAGGGGCCGCACGCGGGGGGGGCCAACGTCCTGACTTTC.

Many counts were recorded for this clonotype. This rearrangement joins TRBV3-1 to TRBJ2-7; D is perhaps TRBD1 (5 bases). Germline V gene sequence: CDR1 LGHDT, CDR2 YNNKEL (reference sequence). The CDR3 has 15 amino acids. The germline V and J ends were trimmed by 0 bases and 2 bases, with 11 bases remaining between them. This CDR3 is CASSQEPLGAYEQYF. The CDR3 region has the DNA TGTGCCAGCAGCCAAGAGCCTCTAGGGGCCTACGAGCAGTACTTC.

This clonotype appeared a single time. The rearrangement uses TRBV7-2 and TRBJ1-2; 11 bases fit TRBD1. The CDR3 totals 16 residues. Germline values: CDR1 SGHTA, CDR2 FQGNSA. V trimming: 3 bases; J trimming: 8 bases; junction bases outside the gene matches: 11. The CDR3 DNA reads TGTGCCAGCAGCTTCACCGGACAGGGGGCGCGTAGGGGCTACACCTTC. It encodes CASSFTGQGARRGYTF.

This chain joins TRBV7-2 and TRBJ1-5; 9 positions match TRBD1. Per the germline V gene, CDR1 is SGHTA and CDR2 is FQGNSA. CDR3 length: 15 amino acids. The V gene end was trimmed by 4 bases and the J gene end by 9 bases; junction bases not matched to a gene: 10. This chain's CDR3 is CASSSGTGSQRPQHF. In DNA, the CDR3 is TGTGCCAGCAGCTCAGGGACAGGGTCCCAACGGCCCCAGCATTTT.